Below, 8 T cell receptor beta chains from the same sample are listed, as sequenced in a study of preoperative IRX-2 immunotherapy in early breast cancer. The data were produced by immunoSEQ multiplex PCR, yet TCRdb's version contains in-frame clones alone and is incomplete. The data contain 34,000 or so clones, roughly 96% of them singletons. Treatment indicated: preoperative locoregional IRX-2 cytokine immunotherapy. This sample was obtained from a patient treated with IRX-2 immunotherapy. The receptors were gathered from a human donor with breast cancer.

This sequence joins TRBV28 and TRBJ1-2; the D gene is possibly TRBD1 (5 bases). Germline V lookup: CDR1 MDHEN, CDR2 SYDVKM. V was cut by 5 bases and J by 4 bases, with 20 bases left in between. This CDR3 spans 16 amino acids. CDR3 DNA sequence: TGTGCCAGCAGTCGCATGACCCGGGGGTATGGCTATGGCTACACCTTC. Its protein is CASSRMTRGYGYGYTF.

This rearrangement joins TRBV29-1 to TRBJ2-7; 8 bases match TRBD1. In germline, CDR1 is SQVTM, CDR2 ANQGSEA. The CDR3 has 15 residues. After removal of 5 bases from V and 0 bases from J, the junction contained 9 bases not matched to a gene. This CDR3 is CSVFSTGTGSYEQYF. The CDR3 coding sequence is TGCAGCGTTTTTTCCACCGGGACAGGCTCCTACGAGCAGTACTTC.

The chain employs TRBV14 and TRBJ1-2; D ambiguous. Trimming removed 1 base at V and 2 bases at J, with 11 bases between. The CDR3 loop spans 15 amino acids. CDR1 and CDR2 (germline): SGHDN, FVKESK. In nucleotides, the CDR3 is TGTGCCAGCAGCCAAGGCGGTGGGCAAAACTATGGCTACACCTTC. It is translated as CASSQGGGQNYGYTF.

V and J are TRBV7-3 and TRBJ2-7; possible D gene TRBD1, 6 bases. Looked up from germline, CDR1 is SGHTA and CDR2 is FQGTGA. The germline V and J ends were trimmed by 0 bases and 9 bases, with 12 bases remaining between them. This CDR3 region has 13 residues. CDR3 sequence (DNA): TGTGCCAGCAGCTTAACGCTGCAGGGGAGGCAGTACTTC. This codes for CASSLTLQGRQYF.

The chain carries TRBV7-6 and TRBJ2-3; D is uncertain. This CDR3 comprises 15 residues. V was clipped by 0 bases and J by 1 base, with 8 bases between them. CDR1 SGHVS and CDR2 FNYEAQ come from the germline V gene. CDR3 residues: CASSLAGYRTDTQYF. DNA for the CDR3: TGTGCCAGCAGCTTAGCAGGGTATCGCACAGATACGCAGTATTTT.

J is TRBJ2-4 and V is TRBV14; D not resolved. CDR3 length: 17 amino acids. Looked up from germline, CDR1 is SGHDN and CDR2 is FVKESK. V was cut by 0 bases and J by 0 bases, with 12 bases left in between. In nucleotides, the CDR3 is TGTGCCAGCAGCCAAGATACGAACACAAGAGCCAAAAACATTCAGTACTTC. This sequence encodes CASSQDTNTRAKNIQYF.

The chain employs TRBV6-5 and TRBJ1-5; 10 bases line up with TRBD1. CDR1 and CDR2 from the germline V gene are MNHEY and SVGAGI. The V and J ends lost 6 bases and 9 bases, in that order; junction bases with no gene match: 11. The CDR3 is 15 residues long. CDR3 coding DNA: TGTGCCAGCAGCACCCGGGACAGGGGACTAGCGCCCCAGCATTTT. Encoded protein: CASSTRDRGLAPQHF.

This rearrangement joins TRBV6-4 to TRBJ2-5, with 7 nucleotides matching TRBD2. Germline CDR1 and CDR2: MRHNA and SNTAGT. V gave up 2 bases and J gave up 1 base; unmatched junction bases: 22. The CDR3 covers 21 residues. CDR3 sequence: CASSDPRPPRLLAVFQETQYF. The CDR3 nucleotides are TGTGCCAGCAGTGACCCCCGTCCGCCCAGGCTTCTAGCGGTTTTCCAAGAGACCCAGTACTTC.